The clone carrying this T cell receptor beta chain was recorded at least ten times. Trimming took off 1 base at V and 4 bases at J, with 5 bases between the two ends. Per the germline V gene, CDR1 is SGHAT and CDR2 is FQNNGV. This CDR3 is built from 12 residues. A single record per CDR3 protein comes from TCRdb applying MiXCR to the 5' RACE reads. The sample records approximately 80,000 distinct CDR3 sequences, about 11% being singletons. The sample comes from a study of early T cells in non-severe SARS-CoV-2 infection. The receptor was derived from an adult who was a healthcare worker with PCR-confirmed SARS-CoV-2 infection or an uninfected control (not recorded which). The rearrangement joins TRBV11-2 to TRBJ2-7; the D is unclear. This sample comprised whole blood, obtained at baseline. The CDR3 sequence: CASSLVGYEQYF. The CDR3, as DNA: TGTGCCAGCAGCTTAGTCGGTTACGAGCAGTACTTC.